This T cell receptor (beta chain) was sequenced in a study of Ad26.COV2.S vaccination and SARS-CoV-2 variants. Findings and caveats of the study: Breadth, reportedly substantial, characterized the spike-specific CD8+ and CD4+ T cell responses after vaccination. Comparable non-spike TCR breadth was observed in vaccine and placebo recipients. Relative to placebo recipients, vaccine recipients exhibited elevated spike-specific TCR breadth. Quantification of TCR breadth and depth may have yielded underestimates of total T cell responses.

Treatment of the sample: approximately 18 received Ad26.COV2.S at low or high dose, single or two shots; about 5 received placebo; per-sample allocation not given. Vaccine and placebo recipients were sampled on day 63 after the first injection. In the case of this clone: Its antigen is not known.

Germline V gene sequence: CDR1 MGHDK, CDR2 SYGVNS. This CDR3 has 17 amino acids. Trimming took off 6 bases at V and 1 base at J, with 21 bases between the two ends. TCRdb's table, derived via immunoSEQ multiplex PCR, lists solely in-frame clones and lacks some. This table holds under 550,000 clones, roughly 90% found once. Specimen: peripheral blood, collected in a trial of Ad26.COV2.S vaccine versus placebo. The source of this sequence is a person between 18 and 59 years old who received the Ad26.COV2.S COVID-19 vaccine or a placebo. This sequence joins TRBV25-1 and TRBJ1-1; D perhaps matches TRBD1 (5 bases). The CDR3 protein is CASRPFKGKGRNTEAFF. CDR3 bases: TGTGCCAGCAGACCCTTTAAGGGGAAGGGCCGGAACACTGAAGCTTTCTTT.